Following are 25 T cell receptor beta chains from one sample sequenced in a study of a mutant IDH1 vaccine in newly diagnosed glioma. The sample's time point: week 11, during vaccination. Every vaccine dose comprised 300 ug of mutant IDH1 20-mer peptide plus topical imiquimod. Their cognate antigens are unknown. Assay: immunoSEQ multiplex PCR; the TCRdb copy retains only in-frame clones and omits some. This table holds about 120,000 clones, about 90% found once. The sample in question was PBMCs, obtained from a glioma patient whose treatment included an IDH1 peptide vaccine. All receptors derive from a woman in her forties or fifties with glioma.

This sequence joins TRBV27 and TRBJ1-2; 8 bases agree with TRBD1. CDR3 length: 14 amino acids. V lost 5 bases to trimming and J lost 4 bases; unmatched junction nucleotides: 6. CDR1 is MNHEY, CDR2 SMNVEV, per germline (reference sequence). The CDR3 here is CASSPPGTGYGYTF. The CDR3 nucleotides are TGTGCCAGCAGTCCGCCCGGGACAGGCTATGGCTACACCTTC.

The chain uses TRBV30 and TRBJ2-7; D might be TRBD1 or TRBD2, each matching 5 bases. The germline gives CDR1 GTSNPN, CDR2 SVGIG (reference sequence). Trimming left V 2 bases short and J 6 bases short, with 23 bases between. This CDR3 region has 16 residues. As DNA, the CDR3 is TGTGCCTGGAGTCCCCCCTTGTTAGGTTGGGGGTTCGAGCAGTACTTC. Translation gives CAWSPPLLGWGFEQYF.

DNA for the CDR3: TGTGCCATCAGTGATAATGCTAGGGACCCAAACTATGGCTACACCTTC. Residues: CAISDNARDPNYGYTF. The chain uses TRBV10-3 and TRBJ1-2; weak D call: TRBD1 (5 bases). Per the germline V gene, CDR1 is ENHRY and CDR2 is SYGVKD. V dropped 3 bases and J dropped 2 bases, with 16 bases sitting between them. There are 16 residues in the CDR3.

This sequence joins TRBV30 and TRBJ1-6; D perhaps matches TRBD1 (6 bases). V was trimmed by 2 bases and J by 2 bases, leaving 13 bases between them. The CDR3 is 16 residues long. Germline V gives CDR1 GTSNPN, CDR2 SVGIG (reference sequence). This chain's CDR3 is CAWSTATGPYNSPLHF. CDR3 nucleotides: TGTGCCTGGAGTACGGCGACAGGCCCCTATAATTCACCCCTCCACTTT.

V and J are TRBV7-9 and TRBJ1-2, with D possibly TRBD1 on 6 matching bases. The CDR3 extends over 14 amino acids. Deletions cut 1 base from V and 4 bases from J, with 10 bases between. CDR1 is SEHNR and CDR2 is FQNEAQ in the germline V gene (reference sequence). CDR3: CASSLGGQTYGYTF. The CDR3 DNA reads as TGTGCCAGCAGCTTAGGAGGACAGACCTATGGCTACACCTTC.

The rearrangement uses TRBV28 and TRBJ2-1; D is unclear. The CDR3 contains 14 residues. Germline CDR1 and CDR2: MDHEN and SYDVKM. V lost 5 bases and J lost 6, with 14 bases in between. CDR3 nucleotide sequence: TGTGCCAGCAGTCCGGCCCCTAGTCCCAATGAGCAGTTCTTC. As protein: CASSPAPSPNEQFF. The full variable domain, rest sourced from reference TRBV28 and TRBJ2-1, is DVKVTQSSRYLVKRTGEKVFLECVQDMDHENMFWYRQDPGLGLRLIYFSYDVKMKEKGDIPEGYSVSREKKERFSLILESASTNQTSMYLCASSPAPSPNEQFFGPGTRLTVL.

The chain links TRBV9 to TRBJ2-7; D perhaps matches TRBD1 (6 bases). Germline V gene data show CDR1 as SGDLS and CDR2 as YYNGEE. V was clipped by 3 bases and J by 4 bases, with 14 bases between them. The CDR3 consists of 14 residues. CDR3 DNA sequence: TGTGCCAGCAGCGGGACAGAAAATTCTTACGAGCAGTACTTC. Translation: CASSGTENSYEQYF.

This clone occurred once. The CDR3, as DNA: TGTGCCAGCAGCACTTCGACAAGAATAGCTGAAGCTTTCTTT. It yields the protein CASSTSTRIAEAFF. The rearrangement links TRBV5-6 to TRBJ1-1; D uncertain. With 4 bases removed from V and 6 bases from J, the gap between germline ends came to 16 bases. This CDR3 comprises 14 residues. Germline V lookup: CDR1 SGHDT, CDR2 YYEEEE.

The chain joins TRBV27 to TRBJ2-7; 10 bases are a match to TRBD1. The CDR3 is made up of 15 amino acids. The J segment lost 7 bases and the V segment lost 0 bases, leaving 6 bases of the junction unmatched. In germline, CDR1 is MNHEY, CDR2 SMNVEV (reference sequence). CDR3 nucleotide sequence: TGTGCCAGCAGTTTATCCGGGACAGGGGCAGGGGAGCAGTACTTC. Its translation is CASSLSGTGAGEQYF.

V usage is TRBV2 and J usage is TRBJ2-7, with TRBD1 matching over 8 bases. V dropped 6 bases and J dropped 0; count of bases not matched to a gene: 4. The germline V gene encodes CDR1 SNHLY and CDR2 FYNNEI. There are 14 residues in the CDR3. CDR3 region: CASRAGTGSYEQYF. As DNA, the CDR3 is TGTGCCAGCAGAGCCGGGACAGGCTCCTACGAGCAGTACTTC.

The rearrangement links TRBV27 to TRBJ1-5; D gene unclear. CDR1 and CDR2 from the germline V gene are MNHEY and SMNVEV (reference sequence). This CDR3 region has 14 residues. V was shortened by 2 bases and J by 2 bases, with 7 bases between the two germline ends. CDR3 sequence (DNA): TGTGCCAGCAGTTTAAGACGGGGCAATCAGCCCCAGCATTTT. This gives the protein CASSLRRGNQPQHF.

This clone showed up just a few times. This sequence joins TRBV5-6 and TRBJ1-1; tentative D call: TRBD1 (6 bases). This CDR3 contains 13 residues. In germline, CDR1 is SGHDT, CDR2 YYEEEE. The V end lost 3 bases, the J end lost 6 bases, and 12 bases lay between the germline ends. This CDR3 is CASSSSTGPEAFF. For the CDR3, the DNA is TGTGCCAGCAGCTCGTCGACAGGCCCTGAAGCTTTCTTT.

V usage is TRBV6-5 and J usage is TRBJ1-1; no reliable D call. V shed 5 bases and J shed 0 bases, with 10 bases lying between them. This CDR3 spans 14 amino acids. Germline CDR1 is MNHEY and CDR2 is SVGAGI. The CDR3 DNA reads TGTGCCAGCAGTCTTTCCGGCATGAACACTGAAGCTTTCTTT. Protein product: CASSLSGMNTEAFF.

The rearrangement links TRBV7-9 to TRBJ2-7; D is undetermined. This CDR3 region has 14 residues. Germline CDR1 is SEHNR and CDR2 is FQNEAQ (reference sequence). The V end was cut by 1 base, the J end by 2 bases, with 9 bases between. The CDR3: CASSLGTATYEQYF. The CDR3 nucleotides read TGTGCCAGCAGCTTAGGGACCGCCACCTACGAGCAGTACTTC.

This rearrangement joins TRBV4-1 to TRBJ1-5; 7 bases map to TRBD1. CDR1 is MGHRA and CDR2 is YSYEKL in the germline V gene. This CDR3 region has 15 residues. Trimming took 1 base from V and 7 from J; bases not matched to a gene: 7. The CDR3 sequence: CASSQVTGAQQPQHF. The DNA for the CDR3 is TGCGCCAGCAGCCAAGTCACAGGGGCTCAACAGCCCCAGCATTTT.

The CDR3: CASNGGLAGGLDEQFF. The CDR3 region has the DNA TGTGCCAGCAACGGCGGACTAGCGGGAGGGCTAGATGAGCAGTTCTTC. The V and J genes are TRBV2 and TRBJ2-1; 15 nucleotides line up with TRBD2. In germline, CDR1 is SNHLY, CDR2 FYNNEI. CDR3 size: 16 residues. V shed 7 bases and J 8 bases; nucleotides not matched to a gene: 9.

J is TRBJ2-7 and V is TRBV10-1; TRBD1 matches 10 bases. Germline loops: CDR1 WNHNN, CDR2 SYGVQD (reference sequence). With V trimmed by 9 bases and J by 3 bases, 8 bases remained unmatched. The CDR3 sequence is 14 residues long. The CDR3 protein is CARNRDRGVYEQYF. In nucleotides, the CDR3 is TGCGCCAGGAACCGGGACAGGGGTGTCTACGAGCAGTACTTC.

The J gene is TRBJ2-7, the V gene TRBV5-1; TRBD2 is a possible D gene (6 bases). The CDR3 totals 15 residues. Trimming left V 4 bases short and J 4 bases short, with 18 bases between. In germline, CDR1 is SGHRS, CDR2 YFSETQ. The CDR3 loop is CASSRAPGGTYEQYF. In DNA, the CDR3 is TGCGCCAGCAGCCGGGCCCCCGGAGGGACTTACGAGCAGTACTTC.

This clone was counted a single time. The V gene is TRBV7-2, the J gene TRBJ1-4, with TRBD1 matching over 7 bases. The trim removed 5 bases at V and 7 bases at J, leaving 4 bases unmatched. Germline CDR1 and CDR2: SGHTA and FQGNSA. This CDR3 is built from 13 residues. CDR3 nucleotide sequence: TGTGCCAGCAGCAGACAGGGAGCTGAAAAACTGTTTTTT. Amino acid sequence: CASSRQGAEKLFF.

V usage is TRBV7-9 and J usage is TRBJ1-5; TRBD1 aligns across 10 bases. Germline V gives CDR1 SEHNR, CDR2 FQNEAQ (reference sequence). This CDR3 comprises 18 residues. V trimming: 5 bases; J trimming: 6 bases; junction bases outside the gene matches: 16. CDR3 DNA: TGTGCCAGCAGCCCCCACGGGACAGGGGACAAGGAAGGTCAGCCCCAGCATTTT. It yields the protein CASSPHGTGDKEGQPQHF.

The V and J genes are TRBV2 and TRBJ2-2; 8 bases match TRBD1. Germline values: CDR1 SNHLY, CDR2 FYNNEI. The CDR3 runs to 16 residues. The trim removed 6 bases at V and 4 bases at J, leaving 10 bases unmatched. The CDR3 protein is CASRAQTGVLTGELFF. The CDR3 DNA reads TGTGCCAGCAGAGCACAGACAGGGGTCCTCACCGGGGAGCTGTTTTTT.

The chain combines TRBV5-4 with TRBJ1-4, with a tentative D call TRBD1 (5 bases). This CDR3 spans 14 amino acids. Germline-derived CDR1 and CDR2 are SGHNT and YYREEE (reference sequence). V lost 1 base to trimming and J lost 8 bases, with 12 bases between them. DNA for the CDR3: TGTGCCAGCAGCTTGCAGGGCCTGGGGGAAAAACTGTTTTTT. It yields the protein CASSLQGLGEKLFF.

In nucleotides, the CDR3 is TGTGCTAGTGGTTTTCACGGGACGGATCATGGCTACACCTTC. Translating it yields CASGFHGTDHGYTF. The gene calls are TRBV12-5 and TRBJ1-2; the D gene is possibly TRBD1 (5 bases). Trimming stripped 3 bases from V and 6 bases from J, with 14 bases between. CDR1 is LGHNT, CDR2 FRNRAP, per germline. CDR3 length: 14 residues.

The genes are TRBV5-1 and TRBJ2-3; tentatively, D is TRBD2 (6 bases). CDR3 length equals 15 residues. V was clipped by 1 base and J by 3 bases, with 12 bases between them. In germline, CDR1 is SGHRS, CDR2 YFSETQ. DNA for the CDR3: TGCGCCAGCAGCTTGTGGGCAGGGAGGACAGATACGCAGTATTTT. It is translated as CASSLWAGRTDTQYF.

V usage is TRBV30 and J usage is TRBJ1-2; D is possibly TRBD1 (6 bases). Germline-derived CDR1 and CDR2 are GTSNPN and SVGIG (reference sequence). This CDR3 contains 14 residues. V lost 1 base to trimming and J lost 4 bases, with 13 bases between them. The CDR3 region has the DNA TGTGCCTGGAGTGAAGGGGGGACTCTCTATGGCTACACCTTC. It specifies CAWSEGGTLYGYTF.